The sequence of this T cell receptor (beta chain) was determined in a study of regulatory T cells in long-lasting Graves disease (dated by TCRdb to about 2021). With respect to the entire study: In the newly diagnosed Graves' disease group, patients had been taking antithyroid drugs for less than 3 months. Persistent Graves' disease patients were compared with newly diagnosed Graves' disease patients by peripheral blood TCR sequencing and RNA sequencing. The study was registered as a clinical trial and conducted in China. A total of roughly 35 samples underwent TCR sequencing: about 13 from persistent and roughly 20 from newly diagnosed Graves' disease patients.

Points the paper makes about the study in general: More public clonotypes were shared among persistent patients (2,741) than among newly diagnosed patients (approximately 1,000). Persistent Graves' disease patients showed lower TCR Shannon entropy and fewer highly expanded clones than newly diagnosed patients, suggesting clonal expansion. Only peripheral blood was studied, because thyroid tissue, the primary lesion, was inaccessible. The authors acknowledged the small sample size as a limitation that may reduce accuracy. Sequencing and analysis were restricted to the TCR beta chain. Persistent disease showed preferential use of TRBV28, TRBJ1-2 and TRBJ2-5, whereas newly diagnosed disease favored TRBV20-1 and TRBJ2-1.

The sample's time point label is to be understood as: newly diagnosed GD, antithyroid drugs for less than 3 months. For both TCR sequencing and RNA sequencing, RNA was extracted from PBMCs in TRIzol. Graves' disease was diagnosed according to American Thyroid Association guidelines. Recruitment of patients was carried out at an endocrinology department in Xi'an, China. From each patient, approximately 10 milliliters of peripheral blood was collected into an EDTA anticoagulant tube. PBMCs were isolated by Ficoll Paque Plus density gradient separation without further T cell sorting. An Agilent 2100 Bioanalyzer and agarose gel were used to check RNA quality, and a NanoDrop 2000 was used to measure RNA concentration. The germline V gene gives CDR1 as SNHLY and CDR2 as FYNNEI. Cut back by 2 bases and 2 bases, the V and J ends lie 19 bases apart. The CDR3 contains 18 residues, cysteine and phenylalanine counted. CDR3 DNA is the only sequence kept; it has 54 bases, read in frame from the first base.

Library method: multiplex PCR. These reads were obtained on an Illumina HiSeq 4000. iRepertoire HTBI primers and Arm-PCR amplification of CDR3 regions were used to construct TCR beta libraries. Gel purification was performed on PCR products prior to sequencing. Regarding the original processing steps: Gene usage analysis of CDR3 amino acid clonotypes relied on the roughly 64 TRBV and fewer than 15 TRBJ segments identified across samples. COPE and FqMerger were used to merge filtered high-quality paired reads into contigs. Contigs were aligned with BLAST to IMGT TRBV, TRBD and TRBJ reference genes, and CDR3 was defined per IMGT. Clonotypes above 0.1% frequency were classified as highly expanded clones. Shannon entropy was used to measure repertoire diversity, and the Gini coefficient was used to measure V-J evenness. A clonotype was considered public if more than one individual shared it. The public reads were reanalyzed by TCRdb: fastp trimming at Q25, MiXCR alignment, in-frame beta chains only. Here each entry gathers all rows of one CDR3 protein and keeps the most common genes and DNA. The authors' filters were not applied to this entry. This sample comprises roughly 510,000 distinct CDR3 sequences, 15% to 20% of them detected only once. The ten largest clones take up 12% of the sample.

This clonotype was seen repeatedly, ten times or more. Its antigen is still unknown. Per-base quality was not reported, and no clone a single base away is much larger than it. These sequences were also reported in another study, on T cells in Graves' hyperthyroidism and ophthalmopathy. Per that second paper: Graves' hyperthyroidism was defined as stable when no progression to ophthalmopathy occurred over 18 months of follow-up. Hyperthyroidism patients were aged 18 to 65 years and newly diagnosed, with disease duration of less than 2 months. Patients with uncontrolled infections, other autoimmune diseases, pregnancy or lactation were excluded. Clinical symptoms, serum thyroxine and TRAb, thyroid ultrasound, and orbital computed tomography formed the basis for the diagnoses. The first round of RT-PCR for the TCR CDR3 was performed with the HTBI primer set and the Qiagen OneStep RT-PCR kit. Most expanded thyroid clonotypes (frequency above 0.001) were also detected in blood, a finding suggesting that blood repertoires may reflect thyroid immune responses. In cross-validation, a model built on a 13 V-J signature told ophthalmopathy apart from stable hyperthyroidism with 87.88% sensitivity and about 81% specificity, and in testing the same model reached 80%/75%. In validation, the model predicted progression to ophthalmopathy with 55% to 71% sensitivity and 72.22% specificity, a median of 6.5 months before onset. TCR V-J signatures able to tell the groups apart were searched for in a discovery cohort of 90 to 100 patients, of whom around 42 had Graves' ophthalmopathy and around 56 had stable Graves' hyperthyroidism. An independent validation cohort of about 19 hyperthyroidism patients and some 15 patients who later progressed to ophthalmopathy tested prospective prediction of ophthalmopathy. For training and testing, the 100 or so patients in the discovery cohort were randomly divided in a 7:3 ratio. Thyroid tissue and blood T-cell repertoires from more than 5 Graves' hyperthyroidism patients were also compared in the study. Following sampling, methimazole starting at 30 mg daily was given to hyperthyroidism patients, and high-dose intravenous methylprednisolone was given to ophthalmopathy patients. Libraries were constructed in a second round of multiplex PCR, after which size selection and purification were performed. The libraries were sequenced on an Illumina HiSeq2000 using paired-end 100 bp reads. Raw data were processed with SOAPnuke, discarding reads with adapters, uncalled bases, mean Phred below 15, or no exact constant-primer or identifier match. COPE v1.2.5 was used to merge the high-quality paired reads, and each unique nucleotide sequence was defined as a clonotype. Clonotypes were aligned to IMGT TRBV, TRBD and TRBJ reference segments using MiTCR v1.1. Only V-J combinations with frequency above 0.0001, covering 99.2% of repertoires, were analysed. The TCS score was defined as F50 (clonal expansion) divided by E x V (chaos), with BLOSUM62-based TCRdist calculated between CDR3 peptides within each V-J. Welch's t-statistics and random forest reduced fewer than 550 V-J features to 10 to 15, which were used in a naive Bayes classifier (R e1071). No statistical method was used to set the sample size in advance, and investigators knew the group allocation. The paper reports TCR Vbeta CDR3 sequencing of approximately 140 peripheral blood samples: around 45 ophthalmopathy, approximately 74 hyperthyroidism and around 17 progressor patients.

The V gene is TRBV2 and the J gene is TRBJ2-1; the D gene lacks a confident call. The input for sequencing was peripheral blood mononuclear cells (PBMCs), taken at new diagnosis, from a patient treated with antithyroid drugs. The sequence was collected from a young man with Graves disease. Donor details come from another sample of the same person, matched by shared clones. The CDR3 reads CASSESQEAPTTYNEQFF. The nucleotides read TGTGCCAGCAGTGAATCGCAGGAAGCCCCCACAACCTACAATGAGCAGTTCTTC.